This T cell receptor beta chain was identified during a study of blood T cell repertoires in COVID-19. Overall study: Acute-phase and convalescent COVID-19 samples originated in the United States, Italy and Spain. Sample material is recorded as cDNA or gDNA derived from T cells, B-cell-depleted T cells, or PBMCs.

Authors' processing steps: Amplified reference gene primers provided the basis for estimating nucleated cell counts. The assay was immunoSEQ multiplex PCR, and TCRdb's table has in-frame clones only and misses some. That table gives V, J and clone size, and the DNA gave D and trimming. The sample lists approximately 150,000 clones, over 80% occurring once. The germline V and J ends were trimmed by 3 bases and 1 base, with 6 bases remaining between them. Germline V lookup: CDR1 DFQATT, CDR2 SNEGSKA (reference sequence). CDR3 length: 12 residues. The clonotype comes from a man aged 70-80 years who had recovered from COVID-19. This chain uses TRBV20-1 with TRBJ1-1, with D unclear. Sequencing used peripheral blood. CDR3 loop: CSASRENTEAFF. CDR3 nucleotides: TGCAGTGCTAGTAGAGAGAACACTGAAGCTTTCTTT.